This TCR beta chain emerged from a study of blood T cell repertoires in COVID-19. The assay was immunoSEQ multiplex PCR, and TCRdb's table has in-frame clones only and misses some. This sample has 150,000 or so clones, with just under 85% found just once. The V gene lost 1 base and the J gene lost 7 bases, with 20 bases spanning the gap. CDR1 and CDR2 from the germline V gene are LGHDT and YNNKEL (reference sequence). The CDR3 loop spans 18 amino acids. The chain combines TRBV3-1 (or the pseudogene TRBV3-2) with TRBJ1-6; tentatively, D is TRBD1 (6 bases). The receptor was isolated from a woman older than 75 with acute or convalescent COVID-19. The sequencing sample was made of peripheral blood. The CDR3 protein is CASSQVRGGWGINSPLHF. The DNA of the CDR3 is TGTGCCAGCAGCCAAGTCAGGGGCGGGTGGGGCATAAATTCACCCCTCCACTTT.